A single sample is the source of the 29 T cell receptor beta chains below, sequenced in a study of shared T cell receptors in the human thymus. Measured with immunoSEQ multiplex PCR; TCRdb has only the in-frame clones, and not every one. Here the sample spans under 700,000 clones, approximately 80% being singletons. In addition, the sample was reused for a study of human thymus T cells.

Sequenced input: thymocytes. The source is a boy younger than two with a congenital heart defect.

The CDR3 coding sequence is TGCGCCACCGGGGAGGGTCTGAGCGGGGGGAAGGGAAGGACCCCCTACGAGCAGTACTTC. Translating it yields CATGEGLSGGKGRTPYEQYF. This chain joins TRBV10-2 and TRBJ2-7; TRBD2 aligns across 9 bases. Germline V gene lookup returns CDR1 WSHSY and CDR2 SAAADI. The CDR3 is 20 amino acids. V trimming: 10 bases; J trimming: 2 bases; junction bases outside the gene matches: 27.

This clone was picked up one time. The chain joins TRBV10-1 to TRBJ2-3, with 11 nucleotides matching TRBD2. With V trimmed by 8 bases and J by 0 bases, 4 bases remained unmatched. Germline values: CDR1 WNHNN, CDR2 SYGVQD (reference sequence). This CDR3 comprises 15 residues. The CDR3 region has the DNA TGCGCCAGCGGTGGGACTAGCGGTAGCACAGATACGCAGTATTTT. Protein product: CASGGTSGSTDTQYF.

The chain has TRBV10-3 and TRBJ2-1; perhaps TRBD2 as D (6 bases). Germline assignment: CDR1 ENHRY and CDR2 SYGVKD. The V end lost 0 bases, the J end lost 3 bases, and 9 bases lay between the germline ends. The CDR3 is made up of 15 amino acids. The CDR3 loop reads CAISESAGNYNEQFF. CDR3 sequence (DNA): TGTGCCATCAGTGAGTCGGCGGGAAACTACAATGAGCAGTTCTTC.

With regard to this clone: An end of the junction does not agree with germline; a read error may underlie this. The chain carries TRBV6-6 and TRBJ2-4; 11 bases line up with TRBD2. Germline assignment: CDR1 MNHNY and CDR2 SVGAGI (reference sequence). CDR3 length: 16 amino acids. In nucleotides, the CDR3 is TGTGCCAGCACTTACCGGGGACTAGCGGAGGGGGACATTCAGTACTTC. This sequence encodes CASTYRGLAEGDIQYF.

The chain has TRBV19 and TRBJ1-5, with TRBD1 as a possible D gene (5 bases). Germline-derived CDR1 and CDR2 are LNHDA and SQIVND (reference sequence). The CDR3 sequence is 19 residues long. V was shortened by 3 bases and J by 0 bases, with 21 bases between the two germline ends. In DNA form, the CDR3 reads TGTGCCAGTAGTATCCCACGGCAGGGCCCGAACCCTAGCAATCAGCCCCAGCATTTT. This gives the protein CASSIPRQGPNPSNQPQHF.

With regard to this clone: Relative to the germline gene, one junction end is altered; a read error may explain this. The CDR3 bases are TGTGCCAGCAGCTCCCCGGCTAGCGGGAGCGTTTCCTGCGAGCAGTACTTC. This codes for CASSSPASGSVSCEQYF. The chain has TRBV5-6 and TRBJ2-7; 10 bases fit TRBD2. CDR3 size: 17 residues. Per the germline V gene, CDR1 is SGHDT and CDR2 is YYEEEE.

The chain joins TRBV14 to TRBJ1-1; D is possibly TRBD1 (5 bases). Germline V gene sequence: CDR1 SGHDN, CDR2 FVKESK. The CDR3 length is 14 residues. Trimming pared 3 bases from V and 4 bases from J, leaving 12 bases between. For the CDR3, the DNA is TGTGCCAGCAGCCACAGGGCTCAGAGCACTGAAGCTTTCTTT. Translated, it gives CASSHRAQSTEAFF.

The chain combines TRBV27 with TRBJ2-3; 7 bases agree with TRBD2. The CDR3 covers 20 residues. Trimming at V came to 6 bases and at J to 5 bases, leaving 26 bases not matched to a gene. The germline V gene has CDR1 MNHEY and CDR2 SMNVEV (reference sequence). The CDR3: CASSQDRGPGREWVRDTQYF. The CDR3 bases are TGTGCCAGCAGCCAAGACCGCGGGCCTGGGCGGGAGTGGGTAAGAGATACGCAGTATTTT.

The chain combines TRBV29-1 with TRBJ1-1; D remains ambiguous. Germline V gives CDR1 SQVTM, CDR2 ANQGSEA. The CDR3 totals 11 residues. V dropped 3 bases and J dropped 6 bases, with 8 bases sitting between them. The CDR3 loop is CSVDTEPEAFF. DNA for the CDR3: TGCAGCGTTGATACAGAGCCTGAAGCTTTCTTT.

The chain combines TRBV7-9 with TRBJ2-1, with 7 bases fitting TRBD2. The ends lost 3 bases at V and 13 bases at J; junction bases unmatched: 18. The CDR3 contains 16 residues. The V gene's germline CDR1 is SEHNR and CDR2 FQNEAQ (reference sequence). CDR3 residues: CASSFRWAGATPGQFF. The CDR3 coding sequence is TGTGCCAGCAGCTTCAGGTGGGCGGGAGCCACGCCAGGTCAGTTCTTC.

This clone was counted between two and nine times. The rearrangement uses TRBV27 and TRBJ1-2; D unresolved. The V gene lost 4 bases and the J gene lost 4 bases, with 10 bases spanning the gap. Looked up from germline, CDR1 is MNHEY and CDR2 is SMNVEV (reference sequence). This CDR3 comprises 13 residues. CDR3 amino acids: CASSSGLGYGYTF. CDR3 in DNA: TGTGCCAGCAGTTCCGGACTGGGCTATGGCTACACCTTC.

This chain uses TRBV6-5 with TRBJ1-3; no reliable D call. The CDR3 spans 15 residues. Trimming took off 0 bases at V and 0 bases at J, with 6 bases between the two ends. Germline V CDR1 and CDR2: MNHEY, SVGAGI. The CDR3 DNA is TGTGCCAGCAGTTACTCGAGATACTCTGGAAACACCATATATTTT. Protein sequence: CASSYSRYSGNTIYF.

The chain is built from TRBV4-1 and TRBJ1-5; the match to TRBD1 covers 8 bases. CDR3 size: 15 residues. V trimming: 2 bases; J trimming: 6 bases; junction bases outside the gene matches: 6. Germline V CDR1 and CDR2: MGHRA, YSYEKL. DNA of the CDR3: TGCGCCAGCAGCCAAAGACAGGGGATGGCTCAGCCCCAGCATTTT. Protein: CASSQRQGMAQPQHF.

The V and J genes are TRBV15 and TRBJ2-7, with a possible D match to TRBD2 (6 bases). CDR1 is LNHNV, CDR2 YYDKDF, per germline (reference sequence). This CDR3 comprises 15 residues. Trimming removed 5 bases at V and 2 bases at J, with 16 bases between. The CDR3 DNA reads as TGTGCCACCAGCTACCTAGCGTACCCCGCCTACGAGCAGTACTTC. This sequence encodes CATSYLAYPAYEQYF.

This chain uses TRBV19 with TRBJ2-7; TRBD2 matches 7 bases. In germline, CDR1 is LNHDA, CDR2 SQIVND (reference sequence). The CDR3 covers 15 residues. With V trimmed by 3 bases and J by 0 bases, 5 bases remained unmatched. The CDR3 sequence is CASSMASGPSYEQYF. The CDR3 coding sequence is TGTGCCAGTAGTATGGCTAGCGGACCCTCCTACGAGCAGTACTTC.

V gene TRBV15 combines with J gene TRBJ2-7; 9 nucleotides match TRBD2. The germline CDR1 and CDR2 sequences are LNHNV and YYDKDF (reference sequence). The CDR3 has 16 amino acids. V lost 3 bases, J lost 5 bases, and 11 bases stayed unmatched. DNA for the CDR3: TGTGCCACCAGCAGCGCTTCGGGCGGGAGGGCACACGAGCAGTACTTC. Translation: CATSSASGGRAHEQYF.

V usage is TRBV27 and J usage is TRBJ2-1, with 10 bases lining up with TRBD2. This CDR3 region has 14 residues. J gave up 6 bases and V 6 bases, and 5 bases lay outside the gene matches. Germline V lookup: CDR1 MNHEY, CDR2 SMNVEV (reference sequence). CDR3 nucleotide sequence: TGTGCCAGCAGCGCTAGCGGGAGATTCAATGAGCAGTTCTTC. It is translated as CASSASGRFNEQFF.

The genes are TRBV14 and TRBJ2-3, with 11 nucleotides matching TRBD2. The CDR3 sequence is 14 residues long. The V and J ends lost 4 bases and 4 bases, in that order; junction bases with no gene match: 1. Germline CDR1 is SGHDN and CDR2 is FVKESK. The CDR3 here is CASSRLAGPDTQYF. CDR3 sequence (DNA): TGTGCCAGCAGCCGACTAGCGGGACCAGATACGCAGTATTTT.

The gene calls are TRBV10-3 and TRBJ2-1; tentative D call: TRBD2 (6 bases). V was trimmed by 7 bases and J by 9 bases, leaving 16 bases between them. Germline CDR1 and CDR2: ENHRY and SYGVKD. The CDR3 extends over 13 amino acids. CDR3 sequence: CAITRERTSEQFF. The CDR3 nucleotides are TGTGCCATCACTCGGGAGCGGACCAGTGAGCAGTTCTTC.

V and J are TRBV5-6 and TRBJ1-6; D is unclear. V was pared by 1 base and J by 8 bases, with 22 bases between. There are 18 residues in the CDR3. Germline V gene lookup returns CDR1 SGHDT and CDR2 YYEEEE. The CDR3 coding sequence is TGTGCCAGCAGCTTGTTAGGGCGGGCCGACGGATCCGATTCACCCCTCCACTTT. Translating gives CASSLLGRADGSDSPLHF.

The chain links TRBV4-2 to TRBJ2-1, with TRBD2 matching 7 bases. V was clipped by 0 bases and J by 8 bases; unmatched bases: 7. CDR3 length equals 15 residues. Germline V lookup: CDR1 LGHNA, CDR2 YNFKEQ. CDR3 coding DNA: TGTGCCAGCAGCCAAGAGGGCGGGAGAGGCGATGAGCAGTTCTTC. Amino acid sequence: CASSQEGGRGDEQFF.

This rearrangement joins TRBV6-5 to TRBJ2-7; a weak D match, TRBD2 (6 bases). V lost 6 bases to trimming and J lost 0 bases, with 12 bases between them. The length of the CDR3 is 14 residues. Germline values: CDR1 MNHEY, CDR2 SVGAGI. CDR3 sequence: CASRDGGPSYEQYF. CDR3 DNA sequence: TGTGCCAGCAGGGACGGGGGACCCTCCTACGAGCAGTACTTC.

The gene calls are TRBV27 and TRBJ2-1, with D possibly being TRBD2 (5 bases). Trimming cost V 5 bases and J 0 bases, with 20 bases left between them. Germline V lookup: CDR1 MNHEY, CDR2 SMNVEV (reference sequence). This CDR3 region has 18 residues. CDR3 protein: CASSRSGVTLSSYNEQFF. The DNA for the CDR3 is TGTGCCAGCAGTCGGTCCGGGGTAACCCTGAGCTCCTACAATGAGCAGTTCTTC.

This sequence joins TRBV6-1 and TRBJ2-1; 9 nucleotides agree with TRBD2. The germline gives CDR1 MNHNS, CDR2 SASEGT. Trimming removed 3 bases from V and 0 bases from J; junction bases left unmatched: 6. The CDR3 runs to 17 residues. CDR3 loop: CASSDPFSGSSYNEQFF. CDR3 nucleotides: TGTGCCAGCAGTGACCCCTTTAGCGGGAGCTCCTACAATGAGCAGTTCTTC.

This clone was counted between two and nine times. The chain has TRBV21-1 and TRBJ1-5; the D call in the table, TRBD1, was not verified against the DNA. TRBV21-1 is a pseudogene segment. CDR3 size: 13 residues. The chain's CDR3 is CASSSDRNQPQHF. CDR3 sequence (DNA): TGTGCCAGCAGCTCCGACAGGAATCAGCCCCAGCATTTT.

The J gene is TRBJ2-2, the V gene TRBV28, with 11 bases matching TRBD2. Germline loops: CDR1 MDHEN, CDR2 SYDVKM. This CDR3 has 20 residues. With V trimmed by 5 bases and J by 3 bases, 17 bases remained unmatched. CDR3 nucleotide sequence: TGTGCCAGCAGTCCTCGACAGGGCTCTAGCGGGAGGCGGGACACCGGGGAGCTGTTTTTT. It codes for CASSPRQGSSGRRDTGELFF.

The rearrangement links TRBV6-1 to TRBJ2-7; 8 bases align to TRBD1. Germline-derived CDR1 and CDR2 are MNHNS and SASEGT. Losses at the gene ends were 6 bases for V and 4 bases for J; bases not matched to a gene: 2. The CDR3 spans 12 residues. The CDR3 coding sequence is TGTGCCAGCAGAGGACAGGGATACGAGCAGTACTTC. It encodes CASRGQGYEQYF.

CDR3 DNA sequence: TGTGCCTGGAGTTGGACAGTCTCTGGAAACACCATATATTTT. It specifies CAWSWTVSGNTIYF. V and J are TRBV30 and TRBJ1-3; maybe TRBD1 (6 bases). CDR1 and CDR2 from the germline V gene are GTSNPN and SVGIG (reference sequence). The CDR3 spans 14 residues. Deletions cut 2 bases from V and 0 bases from J, with 8 bases between. The whole variable domain, filled in from reference TRBV30 and TRBJ1-3, reads SQTIHQWPATLVQPVGSPLSLECTVEGTSNPNLYWYRQAAGRGLQLLFYSVGIGQISSEVPQNLSASRPQDRQFILSSKKLLLSDSGFYLCAWSWTVSGNTIYFGEGSWLTVV.

The chain is built from TRBV4-1 and TRBJ2-7; 7 bases align to TRBD1. The germline gives CDR1 MGHRA, CDR2 YSYEKL. J lost 2 bases, V lost 1 base, and 11 bases had no gene match. The CDR3 has 17 amino acids. CDR3 residues: CASSQGGHRDSTYEQYF. CDR3 nucleotide sequence: TGCGCCAGCAGCCAAGGTGGGCACCGGGACAGCACCTACGAGCAGTACTTC.